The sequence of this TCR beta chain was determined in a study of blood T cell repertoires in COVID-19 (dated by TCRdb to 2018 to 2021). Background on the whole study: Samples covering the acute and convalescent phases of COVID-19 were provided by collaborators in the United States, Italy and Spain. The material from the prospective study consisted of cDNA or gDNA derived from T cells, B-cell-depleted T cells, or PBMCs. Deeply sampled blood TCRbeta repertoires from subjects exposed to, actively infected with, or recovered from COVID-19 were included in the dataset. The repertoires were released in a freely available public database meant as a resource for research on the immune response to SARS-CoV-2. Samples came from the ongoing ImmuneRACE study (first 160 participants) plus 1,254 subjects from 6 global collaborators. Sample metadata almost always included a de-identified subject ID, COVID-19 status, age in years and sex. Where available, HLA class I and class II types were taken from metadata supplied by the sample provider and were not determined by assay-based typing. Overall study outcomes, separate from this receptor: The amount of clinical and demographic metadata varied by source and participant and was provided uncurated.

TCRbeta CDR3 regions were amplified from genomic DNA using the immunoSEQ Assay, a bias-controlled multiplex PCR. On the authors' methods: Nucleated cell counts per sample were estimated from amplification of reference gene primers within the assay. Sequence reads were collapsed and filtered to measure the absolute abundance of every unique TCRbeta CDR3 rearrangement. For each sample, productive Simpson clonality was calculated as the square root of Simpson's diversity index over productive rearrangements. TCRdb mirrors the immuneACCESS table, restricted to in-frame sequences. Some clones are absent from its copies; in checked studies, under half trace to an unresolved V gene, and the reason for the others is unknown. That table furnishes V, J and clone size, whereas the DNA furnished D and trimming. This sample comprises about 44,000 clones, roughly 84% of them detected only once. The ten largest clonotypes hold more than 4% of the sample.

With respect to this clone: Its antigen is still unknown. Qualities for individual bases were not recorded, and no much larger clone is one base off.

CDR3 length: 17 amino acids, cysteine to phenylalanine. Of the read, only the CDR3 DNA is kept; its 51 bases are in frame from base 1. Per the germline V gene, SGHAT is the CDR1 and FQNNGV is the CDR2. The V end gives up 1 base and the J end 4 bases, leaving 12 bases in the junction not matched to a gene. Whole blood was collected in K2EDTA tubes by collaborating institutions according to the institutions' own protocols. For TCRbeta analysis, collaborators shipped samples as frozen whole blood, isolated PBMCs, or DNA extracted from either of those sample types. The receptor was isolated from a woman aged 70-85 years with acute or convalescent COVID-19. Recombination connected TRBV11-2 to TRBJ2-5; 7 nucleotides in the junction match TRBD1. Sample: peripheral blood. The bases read TGTGCCAGCAGCTTAGTAAGAGGGGGCTATGGGACAGAGACCCAGTACTTC. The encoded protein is CASSLVRGGYGTETQYF.